This section outlines one T cell receptor (beta chain) sequence together with its context. The antigen remains unidentified. Ophthalmopathy donors were characterized by moderate-to-severe activity, CAS of at least 3, NOSPECS of at least 4, and duration under 3 months. The authors amplified TCR beta CDR3 regions, and they did so from RNA transcripts for repertoire sequencing. The authors performed first-round RT-PCR with HTBI primers and then a second-round multiplex PCR. TCRdb fed the multiplex PCR reads into MiXCR, producing one record per CDR3 protein. The sample has around 470,000 distinct CDR3 sequences, around an eighth seen once; the top ten hold around 9.8%. The sample originates from a study of Graves' ophthalmopathy and Graves' hyperthyroidism. Germline V gives CDR1 MDHEN, CDR2 SYDVKM. V gave up 6 bases and J gave up 1 base, with 17 bases separating them. This CDR3 comprises 16 residues. The study's findings and limits: Forecasting of ophthalmopathy progression by the model achieved almost 71% sensitivity and approximately 72% specificity.

The clonotype originates from a woman aged 25 to 45 with Graves' ophthalmopathy. V gene TRBV28 combines with J gene TRBJ2-3; maybe TRBD1 (5 bases). The sample was blood. CDR3 in DNA: TGTGCCAGCAGCTACGCCTTAGGGGTTGGCACAGATACGCAGTATTTT. Its protein is CASSYALGVGTDTQYF. The full variable domain, completed using reference TRBV28 and TRBJ2-3, is DVKVTQSSRYLVKRTGEKVFLECVQDMDHENMFWYRQDPGLGLRLIYFSYDVKMKEKGDIPEGYSVSREKKERFSLILESASTNQTSMYLCASSYALGVGTDTQYFGPGTRLTVL.